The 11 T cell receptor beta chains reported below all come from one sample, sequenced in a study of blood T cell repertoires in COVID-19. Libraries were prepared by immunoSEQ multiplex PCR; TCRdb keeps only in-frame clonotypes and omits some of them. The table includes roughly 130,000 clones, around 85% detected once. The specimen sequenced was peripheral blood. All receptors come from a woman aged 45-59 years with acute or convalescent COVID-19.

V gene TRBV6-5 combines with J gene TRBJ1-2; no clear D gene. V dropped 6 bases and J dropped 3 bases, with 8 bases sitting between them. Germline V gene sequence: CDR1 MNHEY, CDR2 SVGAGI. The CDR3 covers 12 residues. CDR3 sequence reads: CASSNRDYGYTF. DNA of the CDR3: TGTGCCAGCAGCAACAGAGACTATGGCTACACCTTC.

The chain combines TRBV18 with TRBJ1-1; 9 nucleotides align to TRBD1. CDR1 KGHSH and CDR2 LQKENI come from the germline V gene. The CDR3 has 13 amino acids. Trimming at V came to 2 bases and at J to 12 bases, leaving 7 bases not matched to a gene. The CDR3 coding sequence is TGTGCCAGCTCACCAGTGGGACAGGGAGTGACTTTCTTT. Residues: CASSPVGQGVTFF.

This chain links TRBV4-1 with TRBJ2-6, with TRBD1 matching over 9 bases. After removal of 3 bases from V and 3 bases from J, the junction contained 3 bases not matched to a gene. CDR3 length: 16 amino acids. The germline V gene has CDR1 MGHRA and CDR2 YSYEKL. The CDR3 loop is CASSHWDRVGANVLTF. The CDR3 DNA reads TGCGCCAGCAGCCATTGGGACAGGGTTGGGGCCAACGTCCTGACTTTC.

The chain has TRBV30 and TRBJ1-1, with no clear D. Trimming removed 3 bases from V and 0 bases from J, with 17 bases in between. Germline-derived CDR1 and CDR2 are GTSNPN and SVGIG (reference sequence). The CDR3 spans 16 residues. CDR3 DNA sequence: TGTGCCTGGAGGCATGGTCATCAGGTTTTGAACACTGAAGCTTTCTTT. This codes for CAWRHGHQVLNTEAFF. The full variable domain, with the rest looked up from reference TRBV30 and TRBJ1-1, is SQTIHQWPATLVQPVGSPLSLECTVEGTSNPNLYWYRQAAGRGLQLLFYSVGIGQISSEVPQNLSASRPQDRQFILSSKKLLLSDSGFYLCAWRHGHQVLNTEAFFGQGTRLTVV.

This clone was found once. The CDR3 spells CASSIMRNTEAFF. Written as DNA, the CDR3 is TGTGCCAGTAGTATTATGAGGAACACTGAAGCTTTCTTT. The rearrangement joins TRBV19 to TRBJ1-1; D remains ambiguous. The germline CDR1 and CDR2 sequences are LNHDA and SQIVND (reference sequence). Trimming left V 3 bases short and J 1 base short, with 6 bases between. This CDR3 comprises 13 residues.

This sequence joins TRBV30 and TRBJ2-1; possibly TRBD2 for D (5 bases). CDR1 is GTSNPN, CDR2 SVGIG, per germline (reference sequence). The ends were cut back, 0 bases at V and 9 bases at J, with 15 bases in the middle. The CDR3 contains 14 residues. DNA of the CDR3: TGTGCCTGGAGTGTAAACTCCCGGGGTGGTGAGCAGTTCTTC. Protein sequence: CAWSVNSRGGEQFF.

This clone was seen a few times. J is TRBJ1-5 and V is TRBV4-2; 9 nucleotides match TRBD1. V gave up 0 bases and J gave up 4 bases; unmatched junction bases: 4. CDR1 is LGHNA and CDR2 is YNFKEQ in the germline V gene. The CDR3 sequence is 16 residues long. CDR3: CASSQDLGTGNQPQHF. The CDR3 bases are TGTGCCAGCAGCCAAGATCTGGGGACAGGGAATCAGCCCCAGCATTTT.

CDR3 in DNA: TGTGCCAGTAGTAACCTTTTAGGACAGTATAGCAATCAGCCCCAGCATTTT. Its protein product is CASSNLLGQYSNQPQHF. The chain uses TRBV19 and TRBJ1-5; perhaps TRBD1 as D (6 bases). Trimming pared 4 bases from V and 0 bases from J, leaving 16 bases between. This CDR3 is built from 17 residues. Germline V lookup: CDR1 LNHDA, CDR2 SQIVND (reference sequence). The entire variable domain, with the rest obtained from reference TRBV19 and TRBJ1-5, is as follows: DGGITQSPKYLFRKEGQNVTLSCEQNLNHDAMYWYRQDPGQGLRLIYYSQIVNDFQKGDIAEGYSVSREKKESFPLTVTSAQKNPTAFYLCASSNLLGQYSNQPQHFGDGTRLSIL.

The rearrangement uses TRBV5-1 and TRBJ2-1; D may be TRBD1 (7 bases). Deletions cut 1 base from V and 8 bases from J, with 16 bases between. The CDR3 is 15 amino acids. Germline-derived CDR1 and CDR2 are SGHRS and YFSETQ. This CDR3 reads CASSLRAGGYHEQFF. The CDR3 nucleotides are TGCGCCAGCAGCTTGCGGGCAGGGGGGTATCATGAGCAGTTCTTC.

The CDR3 coding sequence is TGTGCCAGCAGCCGCTCAGCAGGGGCGCCTGAAGCTTTCTTT. Its protein product is CASSRSAGAPEAFF. The chain recombines TRBV3-1 (or the pseudogene TRBV3-2) with TRBJ1-1, with D maybe TRBD1 (6 bases). CDR1 LGHDT and CDR2 YNNKEL come from the germline V gene (reference sequence). V was cut by 4 bases and J by 6 bases, with 15 bases left in between. The CDR3 extends over 14 amino acids.

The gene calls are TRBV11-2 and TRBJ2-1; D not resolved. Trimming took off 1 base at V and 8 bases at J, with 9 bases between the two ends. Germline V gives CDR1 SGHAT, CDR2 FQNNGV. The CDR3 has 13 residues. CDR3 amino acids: CASSLAGFHEQFF. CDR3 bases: TGTGCCAGCAGCTTAGCAGGTTTTCATGAGCAGTTCTTC. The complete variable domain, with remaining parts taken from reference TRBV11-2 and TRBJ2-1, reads EAGVAQSPRYKIIEKRQSVAFWCNPISGHATLYWYQQILGQGPKLLIQFQNNGVVDDSQLPKDRFSAERLKGVDSTLKIQPAKLEDSAVYLCASSLAGFHEQFFGPGTRLTVL.